These 10 T cell receptor beta chains came from one sample sequenced in a study of T cell responses to AZD1222 COVID-19 vaccine. The table came from immunoSEQ multiplex PCR; TCRdb's copy has only in-frame clones and leaves some out. The repertoire holds 56,000 or so clones, with about 87% as singletons. Sequenced material: peripheral blood, taken on day 0 of AZD1222 vaccination. The receptors shown here come from an adult in good health.

This clone turned up a few times. V usage is TRBV2 and J usage is TRBJ1-2, with 7 bases fitting TRBD1. The J segment lost 4 bases and the V segment lost 5 bases, leaving 10 bases of the junction unmatched. The CDR3 sequence is 15 residues long. The germline gives CDR1 SNHLY, CDR2 FYNNEI. CDR3: CASSSEGAGVYGYTF. The CDR3 nucleotides read TGTGCCAGCAGTAGTGAGGGGGCGGGTGTCTATGGCTACACCTTC.

The rearrangement links TRBV6-5 to TRBJ1-3, with a tentative D call TRBD1 (6 bases). This CDR3 region has 15 residues. The V gene lost 11 bases and the J gene lost 0 bases, with 17 bases spanning the gap. From germline, CDR1 is MNHEY and CDR2 SVGAGI. DNA for the CDR3: TGTGCCTGCCGACTAGACAGGAGCTCTGGAAACACCATATATTTT. Protein: CACRLDRSSGNTIYF.

The rearrangement joins TRBV5-1 to TRBJ1-6; TRBD1 matches 7 bases. The CDR3 is 17 amino acids. Germline values: CDR1 SGHRS, CDR2 YFSETQ. The V gene end was trimmed by 0 bases and the J gene end by 1 base; junction bases not matched to a gene: 4. The CDR3 DNA follows: TGCGCCAGCAGCTTGGAGGGGGCGGCATCCTATAATTCACCCCTCCACTTT. The encoded protein is CASSLEGAASYNSPLHF.

This chain connects TRBV29-1 to TRBJ2-1, with D unresolved. Trimming cost V 4 bases and J 1 base, with 8 bases left between them. This CDR3 region has 13 residues. Germline V lookup: CDR1 SQVTM, CDR2 ANQGSEA. CDR3 sequence reads: CSVGALSYNEQFF. The CDR3 region has the DNA TGCAGCGTTGGGGCACTATCCTACAATGAGCAGTTCTTC.

The rearrangement links TRBV11-3 to TRBJ1-1; 11 bases fit TRBD1. The CDR3 extends over 16 amino acids. Germline trimming cut 4 bases from V and 6 bases from J; bases unmatched to any gene: 10. Looked up from germline, CDR1 is SGHNT and CDR2 is YENEEA. The CDR3 spells CASSSLGQGARAEAFF. CDR3 DNA: TGTGCCAGCAGCTCCCTCGGACAGGGGGCGCGGGCTGAAGCTTTCTTT.

The chain uses TRBV7-9 and TRBJ2-2; 10 nucleotides match TRBD2. Trimming took 2 bases from V and 8 from J; bases not matched to a gene: 2. This CDR3 spans 14 amino acids. Germline loops: CDR1 SEHNR, CDR2 FQNEAQ (reference sequence). In DNA form, the CDR3 reads TGTGCCAGCAGCTTAAGGACTAGCGGAGGGGAGCTGTTTTTT. This gives the protein CASSLRTSGGELFF.

V is TRBV5-1 and J is TRBJ1-1, with a weak D call TRBD1 (5 bases). Per germline, CDR1 SGHRS and CDR2 YFSETQ. Trimming took off 9 bases at V and 0 bases at J, with 21 bases between the two ends. The CDR3 length is 16 residues. The CDR3 is CANPRTRWGMNTEAFF. CDR3 bases: TGCGCCAACCCGCGTACCAGGTGGGGGATGAACACTGAAGCTTTCTTT.

The chain uses TRBV11-3 and TRBJ2-5; D may correspond to TRBD1 or TRBD2 (5 bases each). Germline loops: CDR1 SGHNT, CDR2 YENEEA. V was cut by 5 bases and J by 0 bases, with 10 bases left in between. The CDR3 runs to 14 residues. CDR3 residues: CASSARGHQETQYF. The CDR3 DNA reads as TGTGCCAGCAGCGCAAGGGGACACCAAGAGACCCAGTACTTC.

The chain employs TRBV9 and TRBJ2-7; 7 bases line up with TRBD2. The CDR3 sequence is 14 residues long. CDR1 SGDLS and CDR2 YYNGEE come from the germline V gene. With V trimmed by 0 bases and J by 5 bases, 5 bases remained unmatched. The CDR3 region has the DNA TGTGCCAGCAGCGTAGGACTAGCAAATAACGAGCAGTACTTC. This gives the protein CASSVGLANNEQYF. The complete variable domain, with remaining parts taken from reference TRBV9 and TRBJ2-7, reads DSGVTQTPKHLITATGQRVTLRCSPRSGDLSVYWYQQSLDQGLQFLIQYYNGEERAKGNILERFSAQQFPDLHSELNLSSLELGDSALYFCASSVGLANNEQYFGPGTRLTVT.

The chain combines TRBV3-1 (or the pseudogene TRBV3-2) with TRBJ1-1; D unclear. Trimming took 0 bases from V and 5 from J, leaving 16 bases between them. The CDR3 has 16 residues. Germline CDR1 and CDR2: LGHDT and YNNKEL (reference sequence). In nucleotides, the CDR3 is TGTGCCAGCAGCCAAGATAGGTGGGCCAGCTCGACTGAAGCTTTCTTT. Encoded protein: CASSQDRWASSTEAFF.